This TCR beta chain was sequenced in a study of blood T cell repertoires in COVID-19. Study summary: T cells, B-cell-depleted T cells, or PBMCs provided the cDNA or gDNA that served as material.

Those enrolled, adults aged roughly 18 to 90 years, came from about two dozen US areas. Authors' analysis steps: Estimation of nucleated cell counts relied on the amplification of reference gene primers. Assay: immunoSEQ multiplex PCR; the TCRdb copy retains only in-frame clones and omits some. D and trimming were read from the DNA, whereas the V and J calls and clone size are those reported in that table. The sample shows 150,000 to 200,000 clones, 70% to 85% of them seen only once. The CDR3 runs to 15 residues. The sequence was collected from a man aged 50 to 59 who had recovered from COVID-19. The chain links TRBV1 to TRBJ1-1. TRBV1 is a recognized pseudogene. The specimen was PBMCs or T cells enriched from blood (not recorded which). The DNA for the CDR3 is TGCACCAGCAGCCAAGCTCCTTGTTGGAACACTGAAGCTTTCTTT. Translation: CTSSQAPCWNTEAFF.